The 18 T cell receptor beta chains below come from one sample, sequenced in a study of T cells in women clearing cervical HPV infection. TCRdb's table, derived via immunoSEQ multiplex PCR, lists solely in-frame clones and lacks some. This sample's table reports over 25,000 clones. Sequencing was carried out using blood buffy coat. Receptor source: a woman aged 18-70 years with a cervical HPV16 infection that either progressed to CIN3+ or cleared (not recorded which).

As concerns this clone: The CDR3 end lies 3 residues beyond the end of the read and is filled in from the germline J gene. The genes are TRBV7-6 and TRBJ2-3; D is possibly TRBD2 (5 bases). CDR3 size: 16 residues. The germline V and J ends were trimmed by 1 base and 2 bases, with 13 bases remaining between them. Germline V gene lookup returns CDR1 SGHVS and CDR2 FNYEAQ. Here the CDR3 reads CASSLGASRNTDTQYF. The part of the CDR3 DNA that was read is TGTGCCAGCAGCTTAGGAGCTAGCAGAAACACAGATACG.

To note about this clone: The read ends 3 residues early relative to the CDR3; the germline J gene fills the gap. V is TRBV5-1 and J is TRBJ2-3, with TRBD1 identical over 7 bases. This CDR3 comprises 16 residues. V was pared by 4 bases and J by 1 base, with 9 bases of the junction left unmatched. Germline V lookup: CDR1 SGHRS, CDR2 YFSETQ. The chain's CDR3 is CASSPTRGLGTDTQYF. Incomplete CDR3 DNA: TGCGCCAGCAGCCCCACAAGGGGGCTCGGCACAGATACG.

About this clone: The read falls 3 residues short of the CDR3 end, and the missing part is taken from the germline J gene. The chain is built from TRBV6-1 and TRBJ1-2; the match to TRBD1 covers 7 bases. Germline V gives CDR1 MNHNS, CDR2 SASEGT. The CDR3 sequence is 14 residues long. This CDR3 reads CASSVGQRNYDYTF. Incomplete CDR3 DNA: TGTGCCAGCAGTGTGGGACAGCGCAACTACGAC.

With respect to this clone: Sequencing ends 3 residues short of the CDR3 end; the germline J gene provides the rest. This chain connects TRBV20-1 to TRBJ2-7; 10 nucleotides line up with TRBD2. V lost 6 bases, J lost 1 base, and 6 bases stayed unmatched. Germline loops: CDR1 DFQATT, CDR2 SNEGSKA (reference sequence). The CDR3 length is 14 residues. CDR3 protein: CSAISGGKSYEQYF. CDR3 DNA (partial): TGCAGTGCCATTAGCGGGGGGAAGTCCTACGAG.

As concerns this clone: The read halts 3 residues ahead of the CDR3 end, with the missing end drawn from the germline J gene. This rearrangement joins TRBV19 to TRBJ2-3; tentative D call: TRBD1 (5 bases). CDR1 and CDR2 (germline): LNHDA, SQIVND (reference sequence). The ends were cut back, 3 bases at V and 1 base at J, with 5 bases in the middle. There are 13 residues in the CDR3. The sequenced CDR3 bases are TGTGCCAGTAGTATGACAGGCACAGATACG. It specifies CASSMTGTDT. Given in full, the CDR3 is CASSMTGTDTQYF.

As concerns this clone: The CDR3 extends 3 residues past the end of the read, so its final part is completed from the germline J gene. The V call is TRBV12-3 or TRBV12-4, the J call TRBJ1-1, with 9 bases that match TRBD1. This CDR3 has 15 amino acids. The junction had 12 bases not matched to a gene; V was cut back by 8 bases and J by 5 bases. The CDR3 protein is CASQTPDRGDTEAFF. The sequenced part of the CDR3 DNA is TGTGCCAGCCAAACCCCGGACAGGGGAGATACTGAA.

A word on this clone: With the read ending 3 residues before the CDR3 end, the germline J gene is used to fill in that end. This chain connects TRBV9 to TRBJ2-5, with TRBD1 matching over 10 bases. The CDR3 runs to 14 residues. V gave up 3 bases and J gave up 3 bases; unmatched junction bases: 2. Germline-derived CDR1 and CDR2 are SGDLS and YYNGEE. The CDR3 loop is CASSGQGAKETQYF. Incomplete CDR3 DNA: TGTGCCAGCAGCGGACAGGGGGCGAAAGAGACC.

Concerning this clone: The CDR3 end falls 3 residues outside the read, so it is completed with the germline J gene. The V gene is TRBV6-4, the J gene TRBJ1-5, with D possibly TRBD1 on 5 matching bases. V lost 2 bases and J 7 bases, leaving 12 bases between the germline ends. Per the germline V gene, CDR1 is MRHNA and CDR2 is SNTAGT. The CDR3 is 14 amino acids. CDR3 loop: CASSDQGGRQPQHF. CDR3 DNA, as far as it was read: TGTGCCAGCAGTGACCAGGGAGGTCGGCAGCCC.

Concerning this clone: The read stops 3 residues short of the end of the CDR3; the missing end is completed from the germline J gene. The chain couples TRBV20-1 to TRBJ2-3, with TRBD2 identical over 10 bases. Germline V gene sequence: CDR1 DFQATT, CDR2 SNEGSKA (reference sequence). CDR3 length: 16 residues. Incomplete CDR3 DNA: TGCAGTGCTAGTGGGCTAGCGGGAGACGTTAGAGAGACG. Its translation is CSASGLAGDVRET. The entire CDR3 protein is CSASGLAGDVRETQYF.

As regards this clone: The junction does not match germline at one end; this may be a read error. From the germline J gene comes the end of the CDR3, since the read stops 3 residues before it. This sequence joins TRBV4-2 and TRBJ2-5; D is possibly TRBD1 (6 bases). This CDR3 has 15 residues. Per germline, CDR1 LGHNA and CDR2 YNFKEQ. CDR3 sequence: CASSQGQGNQETQYF. The sequenced part of the CDR3 DNA is TGCGCCAGCAGCCAAGGGCAGGGGAACCAAGAGACC.

On this clone: The CDR3 end is not reached by the read, which stops 3 residues before it; the germline J gene fills it in. The chain links TRBV19 to TRBJ1-1, with 7 positions matching TRBD1. Germline CDR1 and CDR2: LNHDA and SQIVND (reference sequence). J gave up 4 bases and V 9 bases, and 8 bases lay outside the gene matches. The CDR3 runs 13 residues. CDR3 sequence: CASKDRRLTEAFF. The part of the CDR3 DNA that was read is TGTGCCAGCAAGGACAGGCGTCTCACTGAA. The full variable domain, completed using reference TRBV19 and TRBJ1-1, is DGGITQSPKYLFRKEGQNVTLSCEQNLNHDAMYWYRQDPGQGLRLIYYSQIVNDFQKGDIAEGYSVSREKKESFPLTVTSAQKNPTAFYLCASKDRRLTEAFFGQGTRLTVV.

The covered CDR3 bases are TGCAGTGCTAGGGGGGGGGCAGCTAATGATGAG. It encodes CSARGGAANDE. The CDR3 in full is CSARGGAANDEQFF. The chain couples TRBV20-1 to TRBJ2-1; possible D gene TRBD2, 7 bases. The sequenced fragment ends 3 residues before the CDR3 boundary, so the rest is inferred from the germline J gene. CDR1 is DFQATT and CDR2 is SNEGSKA in the germline V gene (reference sequence). The CDR3 spans 14 residues. V was shortened by 3 bases and J by 8 bases, with 17 bases between the two germline ends.

As to this clone: The read falls 3 residues short of the CDR3 end, and the missing part is taken from the germline J gene. The rearrangement uses TRBV10-3 and TRBJ1-2, with D maybe TRBD1 (6 bases). CDR3 length: 13 residues. Trimming shortened V by 6 bases and J by 1 base, and 9 bases separated the two germline ends. The germline V gene has CDR1 ENHRY and CDR2 SYGVKD. The CDR3 loop is CAISPGDNYGYTF. CDR3 bases read: TGTGCCATCAGCCCAGGGGATAACTATGGC.

The CDR3 reads CASSRGGHSNTEAFF. CDR3 bases read: TGTGCCAGTAGCCGAGGGGGACACTCGAACACTGAA. The genes are TRBV19 and TRBJ1-1, with D perhaps matching TRBD1 (6 bases). The read finishes 3 residues shy of the CDR3 end, and the germline J gene is used to complete it. Germline V gives CDR1 LNHDA, CDR2 SQIVND (reference sequence). The CDR3 is 15 residues long. V was trimmed by 6 bases and J by 1 base, leaving 15 bases between them.

On this clone: With the read ending 3 residues before the CDR3 end, the germline J gene is used to fill in that end. The gene calls are TRBV3-1 (or the pseudogene TRBV3-2) and TRBJ1-4; D ambiguous. CDR1 and CDR2 (germline): LGHDT, YNNKEL (reference sequence). The CDR3 length is 12 residues. Trimming cost V 0 bases and J 9 bases, with 5 bases left between them. The chain's CDR3 is CASSQERKKLFF. The part of the CDR3 DNA that was read is TGTGCCAGCAGCCAAGAGCGGAAAAAA.

Turning to this clone: The CDR3 end falls 3 residues outside the read, so it is completed with the germline J gene. V and J are TRBV7-9 and TRBJ2-4; no reliable D call. The V gene's germline CDR1 is SEHNR and CDR2 FQNEAQ (reference sequence). The CDR3 has 9 residues. The CDR3 DNA, read in part, is TGTGCCAGCAGCCAGGCT. This gives the protein CASSQA. The CDR3, in full, reads CASSQAQYF. The complete variable domain, with remaining parts taken from reference TRBV7-9 and TRBJ2-4, reads DTGVSQNPRHKITKRGQNVTFRCDPISEHNRLYWYRQTLGQGPEFLTYFQNEAQLEKSRLLSDRFSAERPKGSFSTLEIQRTEQGDSAMYLCASSQAQYFGAGTRLSVL.

This clone is deemed medium-sized (0.01 to 0.1%) by its frequency. The sequence runs out 3 residues before the end of the CDR3; the remainder is reconstructed from the germline J gene. This chain uses TRBV6-2 or TRBV6-3 with TRBJ2-7; 8 bases agree with TRBD1. After removal of 2 bases from V and 2 bases from J, the junction contained 2 bases not matched to a gene. The CDR3 has 14 residues. From germline, CDR1 is MNHEY and CDR2 SVGEGT. Incomplete CDR3 DNA: TGTGCCAGCAGTTACCCGGACAGGGCCTACGAG. Amino acid sequence: CASSYPDRAYE. The CDR3 as a whole reads CASSYPDRAYEQYF.

CDR3 sequence: CASSPGCEQFF. The covered CDR3 bases are TGCGCCAGCAGTCCGGGGTGTGAG. The chain joins TRBV10-1 to TRBJ2-1; D possibly corresponds to TRBD2 (5 bases). The read ends 3 residues early relative to the CDR3; the germline J gene fills the gap. Germline V gene lookup returns CDR1 WNHNN and CDR2 SYGVQD (reference sequence). The CDR3 has 11 amino acids. V gave up 5 bases and J gave up 9 bases, with 8 bases separating them.